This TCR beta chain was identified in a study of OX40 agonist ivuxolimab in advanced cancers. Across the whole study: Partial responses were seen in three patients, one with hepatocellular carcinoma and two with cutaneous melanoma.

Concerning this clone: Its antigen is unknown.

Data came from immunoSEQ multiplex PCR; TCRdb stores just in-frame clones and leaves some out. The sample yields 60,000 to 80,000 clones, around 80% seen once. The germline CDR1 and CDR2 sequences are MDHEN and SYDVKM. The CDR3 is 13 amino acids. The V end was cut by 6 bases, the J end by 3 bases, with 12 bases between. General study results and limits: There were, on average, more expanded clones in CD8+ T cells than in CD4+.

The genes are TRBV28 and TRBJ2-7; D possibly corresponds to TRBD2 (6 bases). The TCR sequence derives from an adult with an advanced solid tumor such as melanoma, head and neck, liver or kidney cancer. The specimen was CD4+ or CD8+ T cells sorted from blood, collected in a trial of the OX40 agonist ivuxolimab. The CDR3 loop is CASSPGRNYEQYF. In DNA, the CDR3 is TGTGCCAGCAGCCCGGGGAGGAACTACGAGCAGTACTTC.